These 22 T cell receptor beta chains share one sample of origin, sequenced in a study of T cell repertoires in cytomegalovirus infection. TCRdb reanalysed the reads using MiXCR and keeps one entry per CDR3 protein. The sample has 200,000 to 300,000 distinct CDR3 sequences, less than 9.5% seen once; the top ten hold around 16%. Sequencing was carried out using PBMCs. These receptors were obtained from a human donor in good health (CMV status not recorded). Some clones in this sample may be carry-over from other donors' samples.

This clonotype was detected ten times or more. The J gene is TRBJ2-1, the V gene TRBV7-2, with 9 positions matching TRBD2. This CDR3 region has 16 residues. CDR1 and CDR2 (germline): SGHTA, FQGNSA. V was pared by 1 base and J by 5 bases, with 6 bases of the junction left unmatched. This CDR3 reads CASSLGPAGGDNEQFF. CDR3 sequence (DNA): TGTGCCAGCAGCTTAGGTCCAGCGGGAGGCGACAATGAGCAGTTCTTC. Filled out from reference TRBV7-2 and TRBJ2-1, the complete variable domain reads GAGVSQSPSNKVTEKGKDVELRCDPISGHTALYWYRQSLGQGLEFLIYFQGNSAPDKSGLPSDRFSAERTGGSVSTLTIQRTQQEDSAVYLCASSLGPAGGDNEQFFGPGTRLTVL.

The chain recombines TRBV5-5 with TRBJ1-5; D uncertain. This CDR3 comprises 15 residues. Trimming removed 0 bases at V and 3 bases at J, with 10 bases between. Germline V gene sequence: CDR1 SGHKS, CDR2 YYEKEE (reference sequence). The CDR3 DNA reads TGTGCCAGCAGCTTGGAAGACCTTTCCAATCAGCCCCAGCATTTT. It yields the protein CASSLEDLSNQPQHF.

In its sample, this clonotype was seen many times. The chain joins TRBV6-1 to TRBJ2-2; TRBD2 agrees at 12 bases. Germline V gene sequence: CDR1 MNHNS, CDR2 SASEGT. Trimming removed 4 bases from V and 0 bases from J; junction bases left unmatched: 3. The CDR3 is 17 residues long. The CDR3 loop reads CASSVTSGGPNTGELFF. CDR3 coding DNA: TGTGCCAGCAGTGTGACTAGCGGGGGACCGAACACCGGGGAGCTGTTTTTT.

This clonotype was counted at least ten times. CDR3 sequence reads: CASSPWTGAVDNQPQHF. For the CDR3, the DNA is TGTGCCAGCAGCCCCTGGACAGGCGCCGTTGACAATCAGCCCCAGCATTTT. This chain links TRBV7-6 with TRBJ1-5; 7 nucleotides agree with TRBD1. The ends lost 5 bases at V and 3 bases at J; junction bases unmatched: 13. CDR3 length: 17 residues. Germline values: CDR1 SGHVS, CDR2 FNYEAQ.

This clonotype has ten or more counts. This chain connects TRBV11-2 to TRBJ2-3; 7 bases fit TRBD2. Germline CDR1 reads SGHAT; CDR2 reads FQNNGV. CDR3 size: 17 residues. With V trimmed by 4 bases and J by 1 base, 11 bases remained unmatched. This CDR3 reads CASSSGGGAGRTDTQYF. CDR3 DNA sequence: TGTGCCAGCAGCTCGGGGGGTGGTGCGGGACGCACAGATACGCAGTATTTT. The whole variable domain, remainder taken from reference TRBV11-2 and TRBJ2-3, is EAGVAQSPRYKIIEKRQSVAFWCNPISGHATLYWYQQILGQGPKLLIQFQNNGVVDDSQLPKDRFSAERLKGVDSTLKIQPAKLEDSAVYLCASSSGGGAGRTDTQYFGPGTRLTVL.

This clonotype was picked up a small number of times. V and J are TRBV12-5 and TRBJ1-5; possibly TRBD1 for D (6 bases). Germline CDR1 and CDR2: LGHNT and FRNRAP. This CDR3 spans 17 amino acids. Trimming removed 1 base from V and 6 bases from J, with 19 bases in between. The CDR3 sequence: CASGLAPATKGGQPQHF. Written as DNA, the CDR3 is TGTGCTAGTGGTTTGGCCCCGGCCACAAAAGGGGGTCAGCCCCAGCATTTT.

In its sample, this clonotype was seen many times. The chain joins TRBV7-2 to TRBJ1-5; 8 bases fit TRBD1. V lost 4 bases and J lost 2; bases outside the gene matches: 4. The CDR3 loop spans 15 amino acids. Germline-derived CDR1 and CDR2 are SGHTA and FQGNSA. For the CDR3, the DNA is TGTGCCAGCAGCTCACCGGGACAGGGCAATCAGCCCCAGCATTTT. Amino acid sequence: CASSSPGQGNQPQHF.

This clonotype was counted only a few times. The J gene is TRBJ2-5, the V gene TRBV11-1, with 8 bases identical to TRBD2. The germline V gene encodes CDR1 SGHAT and CDR2 FQDESV (reference sequence). Losses at the gene ends were 3 bases for V and 3 bases for J; bases not matched to a gene: 3. The CDR3 is 14 amino acids. The CDR3 protein is CASSFGGGEETQYF. DNA of the CDR3: TGTGCCAGCAGCTTCGGGGGGGGAGAAGAGACCCAGTACTTC.

The sample holds many counts of this clonotype. The chain uses TRBV12-3 or TRBV12-4 and TRBJ1-3; D unclear. The germline V and J ends were trimmed by 6 bases and 4 bases, with 16 bases remaining between them. This CDR3 has 15 residues. CDR3 loop: CASSASWGGGNTIYF. CDR3 coding DNA: TGTGCCAGCAGCGCCTCTTGGGGTGGAGGAAACACCATATATTTT.

This clonotype was observed many times. V and J are TRBV28 and TRBJ1-5, with 9 bases matching TRBD1. J was trimmed by 7 bases and V by 5 bases; bases with no gene match: 6. Germline assignment: CDR1 MDHEN and CDR2 SYDVKM. This CDR3 spans 14 amino acids. The CDR3 coding sequence is TGTGCCAGCAGTACCGGACAGGGGAAGCAGCCCCAGCATTTT. It yields the protein CASSTGQGKQPQHF.

This clonotype came up a few times. The J gene is TRBJ2-2, the V gene TRBV19; D is uncertain. The germline V and J ends were trimmed by 3 bases and 4 bases, with 3 bases remaining between them. The CDR3 covers 12 residues. The germline gives CDR1 LNHDA, CDR2 SQIVND (reference sequence). CDR3 DNA: TGTGCCAGTAGTATGGTCACCGGGGAGCTGTTTTTT. Its translation: CASSMVTGELFF.

V is TRBV20-1 and J is TRBJ2-7, with a possible D match to TRBD2 (6 bases). The CDR3 consists of 17 residues. Germline-derived CDR1 and CDR2 are DFQATT and SNEGSKA (reference sequence). V was cut by 2 bases and J by 4 bases, with 24 bases left in between. The CDR3 loop reads CSARLNDWGLREYEQYF. For the CDR3, the DNA is TGCAGTGCTAGACTTAACGACTGGGGACTCCGAGAATACGAGCAGTACTTC.

The chain uses TRBV12-3 or TRBV12-4 and TRBJ1-4, with no clear D. Trimming removed 5 bases from V and 0 bases from J, with 4 bases in between. The CDR3 is made up of 13 amino acids. The CDR3 region is CASSQPTNEKLFF. The CDR3 DNA sequence: TGTGCCAGCAGTCAGCCAACTAATGAAAAACTGTTTTTT.

As regards this clonotype: A single base separates this from a much larger clone, so it may be a read error. CDR3 in amino acids: CASSPAPVADLNGYTF. In DNA, the CDR3 is TGTGCCAGCAGCCCAGCCCCCGTGGCGGATTTAAATGGCTACACCTTC. The rearrangement links TRBV7-2 to TRBJ1-2; D is undetermined. Trimming cost V 5 bases and J 6 bases, with 22 bases left between them. The CDR3 runs 16 residues. The germline CDR1 and CDR2 sequences are SGHTA and FQGNSA. Filled out from reference TRBV7-2 and TRBJ1-2, the complete variable domain reads GAGVSQSPSNKVTEKGKDVELRCDPISGHTALYWYRQSLGQGLEFLIYFQGNSAPDKSGLPSDRFSAERTGGSVSTLTIQRTQQEDSAVYLCASSPAPVADLNGYTFGSGTRLTVV.

This clonotype was counted ten times or more. The V gene is TRBV5-1, the J gene TRBJ2-2, with 10 bases matching TRBD2. Trimming removed 5 bases from V and 1 base from J; junction bases left unmatched: 5. Germline V lookup: CDR1 SGHRS, CDR2 YFSETQ. This CDR3 comprises 16 residues. The DNA of the CDR3 is TGCGCCAGCAGTTATCTAGCGGGAGTGAACACCGGGGAGCTGTTTTTT. The encoded protein is CASSYLAGVNTGELFF.

This chain uses TRBV28 with TRBJ2-7; the D gene could be TRBD1 or TRBD2 (5 bases each). Between the trimmed V and J ends, which lost 1 base and 2 bases, there was a span of 12 bases. Per germline, CDR1 MDHEN and CDR2 SYDVKM. The CDR3 runs 15 residues. The CDR3, as DNA: TGTGCCAGCAGTTTATCCGGGACCGCTACCTACGAGCAGTACTTC. Translating gives CASSLSGTATYEQYF. Full variable domain (rest looked up from reference TRBV28 and TRBJ2-7): DVKVTQSSRYLVKRTGEKVFLECVQDMDHENMFWYRQDPGLGLRLIYFSYDVKMKEKGDIPEGYSVSREKKERFSLILESASTNQTSMYLCASSLSGTATYEQYFGPGTRLTVT.

Points on this clonotype: A clone one base away is much larger, so this may be a read error. This chain uses TRBV7-2 with TRBJ2-2; D is unclear. V lost 5 bases and J 4 bases, leaving 8 bases between the germline ends. The CDR3 loop spans 13 amino acids. CDR1 and CDR2 (germline): SGHTA, FQGNSA. The CDR3 region is CASSPYSTGELFF. The CDR3 DNA reads TGTGCCAGCAGCCCGTATAGCACCGGGGAGCTGTTTTTT.

This clonotype showed up many times. The chain uses TRBV19 and TRBJ2-3; unclear D gene. Germline V lookup: CDR1 LNHDA, CDR2 SQIVND (reference sequence). Trimming took off 5 bases at V and 5 bases at J, with 14 bases between the two ends. The CDR3 contains 14 residues. The CDR3 bases are TGTGCCAGTAGTCCCCCGGGTAATGTAGATACGCAGTATTTT. Translated, it gives CASSPPGNVDTQYF.

This chain's CDR3 is CASSKDNQPQHF. The CDR3 region has the DNA TGTGCCAGCAGTAAGGACAATCAGCCCCAGCATTTT. This rearrangement joins TRBV6-2 or TRBV6-3 to TRBJ1-5; D uncertain. The V end was cut by 5 bases, the J end by 3 bases, with 5 bases between. The V gene's germline CDR1 is MNHEY and CDR2 SVGEGT. CDR3 length: 12 amino acids.

The J gene is TRBJ2-3, the V gene TRBV5-1; no definite D call. The germline V gene encodes CDR1 SGHRS and CDR2 YFSETQ. The CDR3 covers 14 residues. Trimming took 5 bases from V and 6 from J, leaving 16 bases between them. CDR3 sequence: CASSLATIGDTQYF. The CDR3 DNA reads TGCGCCAGCAGTCTGGCGACGATCGGTGATACGCAGTATTTT.

In this sample, this clonotype turned up many times. The V gene is TRBV28, the J gene TRBJ1-1; D not resolved. Germline V lookup: CDR1 MDHEN, CDR2 SYDVKM. The length of the CDR3 is 17 residues. V lost 3 bases and J 6 bases, leaving 23 bases between the germline ends. CDR3 sequence (DNA): TGTGCCAGCAGTTTTCGAACGATGGCCGGACCCCCGTCTGAAGCTTTCTTT. It translates to CASSFRTMAGPPSEAFF.

A few counts support this clonotype. The chain joins TRBV29-1 to TRBJ2-7, with D perhaps TRBD1 or TRBD2 (6 bases each). The CDR3 is made up of 13 amino acids. V shed 7 bases and J shed 7 bases, with 20 bases lying between them. The germline gives CDR1 SQVTM, CDR2 ANQGSEA. The CDR3 loop reads CSAEWGATGEQYF. The CDR3 nucleotides read TGCAGCGCCGAATGGGGGGCAACGGGGGAGCAGTACTTC.